The entry below gives a single T cell receptor beta chain sequence along with its context. The V segment lost 5 bases and the J segment 2 bases; nucleotides outside the gene matches: 8. CDR3 length equals 15 residues. CDR1 is MNHEY, CDR2 SVGAGI, per germline. The data stem from a study of blood T cell repertoires in COVID-19. The data were produced by immunoSEQ multiplex PCR, yet TCRdb's version contains in-frame clones alone and is incomplete. This sample yields some 170,000 clones, of which 87% are seen a single time; over 0.95% belongs to the top ten. The sequence came from a human donor with acute COVID-19. The donor label of this sample is uncertain. This sequence joins TRBV6-5 and TRBJ2-7, with 8 bases aligning to TRBD1. The specimen was PBMCs or T cells enriched from blood (not recorded which). The CDR3 region has the DNA TGTGCCAGCAGTCGCCGTGGACAGGGACCCTACGAGCAGTACTTC. Encoded protein: CASSRRGQGPYEQYF.